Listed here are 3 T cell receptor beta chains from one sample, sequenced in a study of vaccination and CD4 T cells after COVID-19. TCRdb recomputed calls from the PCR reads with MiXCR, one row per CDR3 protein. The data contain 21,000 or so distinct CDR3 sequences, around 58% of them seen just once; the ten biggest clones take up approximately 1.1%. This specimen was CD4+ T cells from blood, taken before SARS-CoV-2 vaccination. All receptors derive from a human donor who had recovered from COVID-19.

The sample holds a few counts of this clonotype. The CDR3 DNA reads TGCAGTGCATCCCAAGGGGGCCACGAGCAGTACTTC. Translating gives CSASQGGHEQYF. The rearrangement links TRBV20-1 to TRBJ2-7; TRBD1 matches at 7 bases. Germline V lookup: CDR1 DFQATT, CDR2 SNEGSKA (reference sequence). This CDR3 contains 12 residues. The V gene end was trimmed by 6 bases and the J gene end by 5 bases; junction bases not matched to a gene: 7.

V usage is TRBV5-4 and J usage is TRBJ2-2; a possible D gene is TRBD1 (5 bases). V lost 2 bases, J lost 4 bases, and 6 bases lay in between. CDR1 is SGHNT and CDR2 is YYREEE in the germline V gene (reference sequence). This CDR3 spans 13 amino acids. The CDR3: CASSLDSTGELFF. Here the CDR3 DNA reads TGTGCCAGCAGCTTAGACAGCACCGGGGAGCTGTTTTTT.

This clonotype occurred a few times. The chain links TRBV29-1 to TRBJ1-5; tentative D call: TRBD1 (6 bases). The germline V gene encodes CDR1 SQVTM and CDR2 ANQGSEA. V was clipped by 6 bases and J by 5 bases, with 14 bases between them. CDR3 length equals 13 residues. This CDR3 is CSVSQGGDQPQHF. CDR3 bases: TGCAGCGTCTCACAGGGAGGGGATCAGCCCCAGCATTTT. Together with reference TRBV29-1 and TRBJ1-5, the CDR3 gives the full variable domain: SAVISQKPSRDICQRGTSLTIQCQVDSQVTMMFWYRQQPGQSLTLIATANQGSEATYESGFVIDKFPISRPNLTFSTLTVSNMSPEDSSIYLCSVSQGGDQPQHFGDGTRLSIL.